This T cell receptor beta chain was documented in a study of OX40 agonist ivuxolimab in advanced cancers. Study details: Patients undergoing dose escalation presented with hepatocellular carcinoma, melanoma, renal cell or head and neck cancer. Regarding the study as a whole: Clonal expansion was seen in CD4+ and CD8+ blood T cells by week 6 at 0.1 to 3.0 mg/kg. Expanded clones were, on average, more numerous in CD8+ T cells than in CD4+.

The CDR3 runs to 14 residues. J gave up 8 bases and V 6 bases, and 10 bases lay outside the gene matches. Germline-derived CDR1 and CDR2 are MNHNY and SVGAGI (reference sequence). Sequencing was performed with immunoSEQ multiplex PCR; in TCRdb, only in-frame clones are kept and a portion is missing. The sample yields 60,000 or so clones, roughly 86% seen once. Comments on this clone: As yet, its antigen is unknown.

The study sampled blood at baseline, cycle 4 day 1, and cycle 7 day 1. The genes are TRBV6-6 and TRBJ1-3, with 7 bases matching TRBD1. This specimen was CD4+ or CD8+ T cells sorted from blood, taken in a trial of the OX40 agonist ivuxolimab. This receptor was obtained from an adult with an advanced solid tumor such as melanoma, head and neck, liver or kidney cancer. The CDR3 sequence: CASRPDRVRDTIYF. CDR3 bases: TGTGCCAGCAGGCCCGACAGGGTTCGGGACACCATATATTTT.